The 19 T cell receptor beta chains listed next were all sequenced from one sample in a study of identical twins. TCRdb itself ran the 5' RACE reads through MiXCR, one entry per CDR3 protein. Of roughly 630,000 distinct CDR3 sequences listed, just over 7% were seen once; the top ten hold 1.6%. The data were also submitted as part of a second study, on yellow fever vaccine responses in identical twins.

Material for sequencing was PBMCs. Source of these receptors: a young woman in good health.

This clonotype was seen many times. V and J are TRBV28 and TRBJ2-1, with TRBD1 as a possible D gene (5 bases). Germline CDR1 is MDHEN and CDR2 is SYDVKM. The V gene lost 1 base and the J gene lost 0 bases, with 10 bases spanning the gap. This CDR3 is built from 16 residues. CDR3 in amino acids: CASSLYTGSSYNEQFF. CDR3 in DNA: TGTGCCAGCAGTTTATATACAGGATCCTCCTACAATGAGCAGTTCTTC.

The chain couples TRBV4-2 to TRBJ2-5; the D gene is possibly TRBD2 (5 bases). The CDR3 sequence is 15 residues long. CDR1 and CDR2 (germline): LGHNA, YNFKEQ. The V gene lost 3 bases and the J gene lost 5 bases, with 16 bases spanning the gap. The CDR3 here is CASSHYEGSEETQYF. CDR3 nucleotide sequence: TGTGCCAGCAGCCACTACGAGGGTTCTGAGGAGACCCAGTACTTC.

This clonotype came up a few times. The V gene is TRBV19, the J gene TRBJ1-1; TRBD1 matches 9 bases. The CDR3 runs 14 residues. J lost 5 bases, V lost 3 bases, and 4 bases had no gene match. CDR1 is LNHDA, CDR2 SQIVND, per germline (reference sequence). The CDR3: CASSITGGVTEAFF. CDR3 nucleotide sequence: TGTGCCAGTAGTATTACAGGGGGCGTAACTGAAGCTTTCTTT.

This clonotype occurred a few times. The rearrangement uses TRBV29-1 and TRBJ2-1, with no clear D. Per the germline V gene, CDR1 is SQVTM and CDR2 is ANQGSEA. V was pared by 1 base and J by 3 bases, with 10 bases between. This CDR3 is built from 14 residues. CDR3 amino acids: CSVEGRMNYNEQFF. The CDR3 coding sequence is TGCAGCGTTGAAGGTCGTATGAACTACAATGAGCAGTTCTTC.

The V and J genes are TRBV15 and TRBJ2-5, with D hard to call. The V end was cut by 6 bases, the J end by 4 bases, with 18 bases between. This CDR3 comprises 15 residues. Germline V CDR1 and CDR2: LNHNV, YYDKDF (reference sequence). This CDR3 is CATRGSDLIVETQYF. CDR3 DNA sequence: TGTGCCACCAGGGGCTCCGACCTAATAGTAGAGACCCAGTACTTC.

The J gene is TRBJ2-1, the V gene TRBV24-1; D call uncertain. The V gene's germline CDR1 is KGHDR and CDR2 SFDVKD. Trimming took 0 bases from V and 7 from J, leaving 9 bases between them. The CDR3 runs 14 residues. DNA for the CDR3: TGTGCCACCAGTGATTTGGATGGGGAAAATGAGCAGTTCTTC. It is translated as CATSDLDGENEQFF.

This clonotype was seen at least ten times. The CDR3 loop is CASSLAAGGVGKNIQYF. CDR3 in DNA: TGCGCCAGCAGCTTGGCTGCAGGGGGCGTCGGCAAAAACATTCAGTACTTC. The chain combines TRBV5-1 with TRBJ2-4; 8 bases align to TRBD1. The CDR3 loop spans 17 amino acids. Germline V gives CDR1 SGHRS, CDR2 YFSETQ. V shed 0 bases, J shed 3 bases, and the junction held 8 bases outside the gene matches.

The sample holds many counts of this clonotype. CDR3: CASSVAGWITDTQYF. The CDR3, as DNA: TGTGCCAGCAGCGTGGCAGGATGGATCACAGATACGCAGTATTTT. This chain joins TRBV9 and TRBJ2-3; D ambiguous. This CDR3 has 15 amino acids. Trimming cost V 2 bases and J 2 bases, with 12 bases left between them. CDR1 SGDLS and CDR2 YYNGEE come from the germline V gene.

In DNA form, the CDR3 reads TGCAGTGCTAGAGATGCTATAGGTCCGGGGGCCCAGCCCCAGCATTTT. Translating gives CSARDAIGPGAQPQHF. This chain uses TRBV20-1 with TRBJ1-5, with a possible D match to TRBD1 (6 bases). The V end was cut by 0 bases, the J end by 7 bases, with 19 bases between. The CDR3 consists of 16 residues. CDR1 is DFQATT, CDR2 SNEGSKA, per germline (reference sequence).

This clonotype was recorded a few times. V usage is TRBV18 and J usage is TRBJ2-1; weak D call: TRBD1 (6 bases). Germline lookup yields CDR1 KGHSH and CDR2 LQKENI. The CDR3 extends over 15 amino acids. Trimming left V 0 bases short and J 5 bases short, with 11 bases between. CDR3 sequence reads: CASSPPGHPNNEQFF. In DNA, the CDR3 is TGTGCCAGCTCACCACCGGGACATCCCAACAATGAGCAGTTCTTC.

There are a few counts of this clonotype. The chain links TRBV5-1 to TRBJ2-7; 10 nucleotides align to TRBD1. With 4 bases clipped from V and 2 bases from J, the junction kept 3 bases outside the gene matches. Germline CDR1 is SGHRS and CDR2 is YFSETQ. This CDR3 is 14 amino acids long. The CDR3 bases are TGCGCCAGCAGCGACGACAGGGGGCCCTACGAGCAGTACTTC. Amino acid sequence: CASSDDRGPYEQYF.

This clonotype has at least ten counts. The rearrangement uses TRBV14 and TRBJ2-1; TRBD2 matches at 8 bases. The CDR3 is made up of 16 amino acids. Germline-derived CDR1 and CDR2 are SGHDN and FVKESK. After removal of 1 base from V and 2 bases from J, the junction contained 4 bases not matched to a gene. CDR3 sequence (DNA): TGTGCCAGCAGCCAAGGAACTAGCGGTCCCTACAATGAGCAGTTCTTC. Translating gives CASSQGTSGPYNEQFF.

There are many counts of this clonotype. The CDR3 spells CASSSGRGRFNYGYTF. The DNA of the CDR3 is TGTGCCAGCAGTAGCGGTAGGGGACGTTTTAACTATGGCTACACCTTC. The J gene is TRBJ1-2, the V gene TRBV28, with a weak D call TRBD1 (5 bases). V was shortened by 5 bases and J by 1 base, with 17 bases between the two germline ends. Germline values: CDR1 MDHEN, CDR2 SYDVKM. The CDR3 is 16 amino acids.

This clonotype was found a few times. J is TRBJ1-1 and V is TRBV7-2; D is uncertain. In germline, CDR1 is SGHTA, CDR2 FQGNSA. CDR3 length: 15 amino acids. Trimming removed 2 bases at V and 1 base at J, with 11 bases between. The CDR3 nucleotides read TGTGCCAGCAGCTTAAAGGCCAATTGGAACACTGAAGCTTTCTTT. Residues: CASSLKANWNTEAFF.

This clonotype was observed a handful of times. This chain connects TRBV11-2 to TRBJ1-4, with 8 bases fitting TRBD1. Germline V CDR1 and CDR2: SGHAT, FQNNGV. The CDR3 totals 15 residues. J lost 8 bases, V lost 1 base, and 6 bases had no gene match. CDR3 nucleotides: TGTGCCAGCAGCTTAGTCAGGGGGCGAGGGGAAAAACTGTTTTTT. It is translated as CASSLVRGRGEKLFF.

Many counts were recorded for this clonotype. This sequence joins TRBV5-1 and TRBJ2-2, with a tentative D call TRBD2 (5 bases). Germline V gene data show CDR1 as SGHRS and CDR2 as YFSETQ. V was trimmed by 0 bases and J by 0 bases, leaving 9 bases between them. The CDR3 length is 16 residues. The CDR3 bases are TGCGCCAGCAGCTTGGGACAACTAGCGAACACCGGGGAGCTGTTTTTT. Protein sequence: CASSLGQLANTGELFF.

The chain has TRBV10-3 and TRBJ2-7; D call uncertain. The CDR3 loop spans 13 amino acids. Germline V gives CDR1 ENHRY, CDR2 SYGVKD. The V gene lost 2 bases and the J gene lost 2 bases, with 7 bases spanning the gap. CDR3 region: CAISEATAYEQYF. The CDR3 DNA is TGTGCCATCAGTGAGGCCACCGCCTACGAGCAGTACTTC.

The V call is TRBV29-1, the J call TRBJ2-4; TRBD2 matches 9 bases. The CDR3 spans 18 residues. V shed 5 bases and J 2 bases; nucleotides not matched to a gene: 16. Germline CDR1 and CDR2: SQVTM and ANQGSEA. The CDR3 sequence is CSVNGWVAGEPTKNIQYF. The CDR3 DNA reads as TGCAGCGTTAATGGGTGGGTAGCGGGAGAGCCCACCAAAAACATTCAGTACTTC. Using reference TRBV29-1 and TRBJ2-4 for the parts outside the CDR3, the full variable domain is SAVISQKPSRDICQRGTSLTIQCQVDSQVTMMFWYRQQPGQSLTLIATANQGSEATYESGFVIDKFPISRPNLTFSTLTVSNMSPEDSSIYLCSVNGWVAGEPTKNIQYFGAGTRLSVL.

This rearrangement joins TRBV5-1 to TRBJ1-6; a possible D gene is TRBD1 (5 bases). CDR1 and CDR2 (germline): SGHRS, YFSETQ. The CDR3 contains 11 residues. Trimming cost V 3 bases and J 14 bases, with 9 bases left between them. The CDR3 DNA is TGCGCCAGCAGCTCGGGGCCCACCCTCCACTTT. This codes for CASSSGPTLHF. The entire variable domain, with the rest obtained from reference TRBV5-1 and TRBJ1-6, is as follows: KAGVTQTPRYLIKTRGQQVTLSCSPISGHRSVSWYQQTPGQGLQFLFEYFSETQRNKGNFPGRFSGRQFSNSRSEMNVSTLELGDSALYLCASSSGPTLHFGNGTRLTVT.